The 13 T cell receptor beta chains reported below all come from one sample, sequenced in a study of T cell responses to AZD1222 COVID-19 vaccine. Method: immunoSEQ multiplex PCR; TCRdb's copy keeps in-frame clones and lacks some. The top ten clones hold about 3% of a sample with around 150,000 clones, just over 90% of them seen once. Material: peripheral blood, obtained on day 0 of AZD1222 vaccination. Receptor source: an adult in good health.

This clone was counted a few times. This rearrangement joins TRBV5-1 to TRBJ2-1, with 10 bases lining up with TRBD2. Germline V CDR1 and CDR2: SGHRS, YFSETQ. The ends lost 2 bases at V and 9 bases at J; junction bases unmatched: 5. This CDR3 is built from 14 residues. The CDR3 here is CASSFGLAGVEQFF. CDR3 nucleotide sequence: TGCGCCAGCAGCTTTGGTCTAGCGGGAGTTGAGCAGTTCTTC. Together with reference TRBV5-1 and TRBJ2-1, the CDR3 gives the full variable domain: KAGVTQTPRYLIKTRGQQVTLSCSPISGHRSVSWYQQTPGQGLQFLFEYFSETQRNKGNFPGRFSGRQFSNSRSEMNVSTLELGDSALYLCASSFGLAGVEQFFGPGTRLTVL.

The rearrangement uses TRBV13 and TRBJ2-7, with 12 bases fitting TRBD2. Unmatched junction bases numbered 5, after V lost 4 bases and J lost 4 bases. Germline V gene sequence: CDR1 PRHDT, CDR2 FYEKMQ (reference sequence). CDR3 size: 15 residues. For the CDR3, the DNA is TGTGCCAGCAGCTCCTCTAGCGGGAGGGGGTACGAGCAGTACTTC. This gives the protein CASSSSSGRGYEQYF.

The chain carries TRBV7-9 and TRBJ1-1; 9 bases line up with TRBD1. The V gene end was trimmed by 5 bases and the J gene end by 5 bases; junction bases not matched to a gene: 9. Germline V CDR1 and CDR2: SEHNR, FQNEAQ (reference sequence). This CDR3 contains 15 residues. The CDR3 here is CASSPLTGGWTEAFF. The DNA for the CDR3 is TGTGCCAGCAGCCCACTAACAGGGGGCTGGACTGAAGCTTTCTTT.

The chain is built from TRBV12-5 and TRBJ1-4; weak D call: TRBD1 (5 bases). V lost 2 bases and J 8 bases, leaving 18 bases between the germline ends. Looked up from germline, CDR1 is LGHNT and CDR2 is FRNRAP. This CDR3 spans 16 amino acids. This CDR3 is CASGLFWSGGGEKLFF. In nucleotides, the CDR3 is TGTGCTAGTGGTTTGTTTTGGTCTGGGGGGGGAGAAAAACTGTTTTTT.

The chain recombines TRBV7-2 with TRBJ2-5, with 7 positions matching TRBD1. V shed 1 base, J shed 4 bases, and the junction held 12 bases outside the gene matches. Per germline, CDR1 SGHTA and CDR2 FQGNSA. This CDR3 region has 17 residues. The CDR3, as DNA: TGTGCCAGCAGCTTAGGGCGGCCAGGGGGAGTCGGAGAGACCCAGTACTTC. Protein: CASSLGRPGGVGETQYF. Using reference TRBV7-2 and TRBJ2-5 for the parts outside the CDR3, the full variable domain is GAGVSQSPSNKVTEKGKDVELRCDPISGHTALYWYRQSLGQGLEFLIYFQGNSAPDKSGLPSDRFSAERTGGSVSTLTIQRTQQEDSAVYLCASSLGRPGGVGETQYFGPGTRLLVL.

The rearrangement joins TRBV19 to TRBJ2-3; D gene unclear. Germline V gene data show CDR1 as LNHDA and CDR2 as SQIVND (reference sequence). V dropped 2 bases and J dropped 2 bases, with 11 bases sitting between them. CDR3 length: 15 residues. CDR3 loop: CASSISGDYTDTQYF. The CDR3 bases are TGTGCCAGTAGTATATCAGGAGATTACACAGATACGCAGTATTTT.

The chain joins TRBV19 to TRBJ2-3, with 8 bases aligning to TRBD1. The CDR3 is 14 amino acids. The germline V gene encodes CDR1 LNHDA and CDR2 SQIVND (reference sequence). V was clipped by 5 bases and J by 2 bases; unmatched bases: 3. In nucleotides, the CDR3 is TGTGCCAGTAGTCAACAGGGGGACACAGATACGCAGTATTTT. Translated, it gives CASSQQGDTDTQYF.

The chain recombines TRBV6-1 with TRBJ1-5; no clear D gene. This CDR3 contains 10 residues. V lost 9 bases, J lost 6 bases, and 6 bases lay in between. Germline CDR1 MNHNS, CDR2 SASEGT. The CDR3 loop reads CARARQPQHF. The CDR3 DNA reads TGTGCCAGAGCGCGTCAGCCCCAGCATTTT.

The chain recombines TRBV5-5 with TRBJ2-6; D ambiguous. V was shortened by 0 bases and J by 0 bases, with 16 bases between the two germline ends. Germline assignment: CDR1 SGHKS and CDR2 YYEKEE (reference sequence). This CDR3 region has 19 residues. DNA of the CDR3: TGTGCCAGCAGCTTGGCCGATTTCTCCCCCCGCTCTGGGGCCAACGTCCTGACTTTC. This translates into CASSLADFSPRSGANVLTF.

This clone was detected only once. The genes are TRBV5-8 and TRBJ1-6; D unresolved. This CDR3 has 17 residues. The germline gives CDR1 SGHTS, CDR2 YDEGEE. Trimming left V 1 base short and J 0 bases short, with 11 bases between. CDR3 amino acids: CASSLFRKSSYNSPLHF. CDR3 DNA: TGTGCCAGCAGCTTGTTCAGAAAGAGCTCCTATAATTCACCCCTCCACTTT.

The chain is built from TRBV6-5 and TRBJ1-2; D remains unclear. Germline-derived CDR1 and CDR2 are MNHEY and SVGAGI. This CDR3 has 15 amino acids. The V gene lost 6 bases and the J gene lost 12 bases, with 26 bases spanning the gap. This CDR3 is CASSLGVPGAFRDTF. The CDR3 DNA reads TGTGCCAGCAGCCTCGGGGTGCCCGGAGCTTTCCGTGACACCTTC.

The chain links TRBV30 to TRBJ1-6; D is possibly TRBD1 (6 bases). The CDR3 runs 13 residues. Germline V CDR1 and CDR2: GTSNPN, SVGIG (reference sequence). Trimming removed 1 base from V and 10 bases from J, with 11 bases in between. CDR3 sequence: CAWSGDTGSPLHF. Written as DNA, the CDR3 is TGTGCCTGGAGTGGGGACACGGGATCACCCCTCCACTTT. Looking up the rest from reference TRBV30 and TRBJ1-6 gives the full variable domain: SQTIHQWPATLVQPVGSPLSLECTVEGTSNPNLYWYRQAAGRGLQLLFYSVGIGQISSEVPQNLSASRPQDRQFILSSKKLLLSDSGFYLCAWSGDTGSPLHFGNGTRLTVT.

The J gene is TRBJ1-4, the V gene TRBV5-4; 10 positions agree with TRBD1. Germline V gives CDR1 SGHNT, CDR2 YYREEE (reference sequence). The V gene end was trimmed by 1 base and the J gene end by 5 bases; junction bases not matched to a gene: 2. The CDR3 has 15 residues. The CDR3 sequence is CASSLTGQGNEKLFF. CDR3 nucleotide sequence: TGTGCCAGCAGCTTGACGGGACAGGGGAATGAAAAACTGTTTTTT.